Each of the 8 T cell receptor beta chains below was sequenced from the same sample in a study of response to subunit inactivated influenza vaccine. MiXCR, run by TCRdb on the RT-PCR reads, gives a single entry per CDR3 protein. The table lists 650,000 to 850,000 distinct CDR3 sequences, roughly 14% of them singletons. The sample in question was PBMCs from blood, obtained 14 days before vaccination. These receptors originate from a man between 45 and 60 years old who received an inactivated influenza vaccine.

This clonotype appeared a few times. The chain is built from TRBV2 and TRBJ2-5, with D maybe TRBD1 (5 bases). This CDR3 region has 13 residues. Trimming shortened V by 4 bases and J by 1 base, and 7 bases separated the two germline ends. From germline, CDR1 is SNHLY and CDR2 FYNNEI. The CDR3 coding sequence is TGTGCCAGCAGTGCGCAGGGCCAAGAGACCCAGTACTTC. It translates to CASSAQGQETQYF.

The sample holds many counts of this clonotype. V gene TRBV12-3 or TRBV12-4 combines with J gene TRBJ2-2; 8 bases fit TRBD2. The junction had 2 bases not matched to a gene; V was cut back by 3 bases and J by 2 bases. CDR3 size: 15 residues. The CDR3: CASSFAGGNTGELFF. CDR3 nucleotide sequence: TGTGCCAGCAGTTTTGCGGGGGGTAACACCGGGGAGCTGTTTTTT.

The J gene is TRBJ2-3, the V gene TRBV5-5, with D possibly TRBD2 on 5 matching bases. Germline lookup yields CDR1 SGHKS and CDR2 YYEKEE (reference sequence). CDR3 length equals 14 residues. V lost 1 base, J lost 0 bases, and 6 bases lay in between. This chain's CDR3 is CASSLQRSTDTQYF. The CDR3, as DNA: TGTGCCAGCAGCTTGCAGCGGAGCACAGATACGCAGTATTTT.

CDR3 nucleotides: TGTGCCAGCAGTTTCACGTACACAGATACGCAGTATTTT. As protein: CASSFTYTDTQYF. The genes are TRBV27 and TRBJ2-3, with D unresolved. Per germline, CDR1 MNHEY and CDR2 SMNVEV (reference sequence). V lost 3 bases to trimming and J lost 2 bases, with 6 bases between them. This CDR3 has 13 amino acids.

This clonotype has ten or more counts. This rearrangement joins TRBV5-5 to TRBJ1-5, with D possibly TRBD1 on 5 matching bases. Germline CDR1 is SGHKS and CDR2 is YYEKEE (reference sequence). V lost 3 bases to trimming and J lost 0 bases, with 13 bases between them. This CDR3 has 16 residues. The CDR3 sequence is CASSSMAGDSNQPQHF. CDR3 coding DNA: TGTGCCAGCAGCTCCATGGCGGGGGATAGCAATCAGCCCCAGCATTTT.

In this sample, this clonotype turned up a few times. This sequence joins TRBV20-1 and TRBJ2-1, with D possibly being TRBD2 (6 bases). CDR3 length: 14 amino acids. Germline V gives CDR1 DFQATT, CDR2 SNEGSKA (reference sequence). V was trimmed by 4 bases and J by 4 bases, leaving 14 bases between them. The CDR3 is CSATKGTVYNEQFF. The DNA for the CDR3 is TGCAGTGCTACGAAAGGGACTGTATACAATGAGCAGTTCTTC.

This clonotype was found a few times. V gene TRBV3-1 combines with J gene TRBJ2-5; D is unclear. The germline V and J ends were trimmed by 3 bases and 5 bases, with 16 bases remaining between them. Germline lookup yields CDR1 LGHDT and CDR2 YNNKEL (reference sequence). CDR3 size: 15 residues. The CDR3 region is CASSQSLTPGETQYF. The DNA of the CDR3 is TGTGCCAGCAGCCAGAGTTTGACACCCGGGGAGACCCAGTACTTC.

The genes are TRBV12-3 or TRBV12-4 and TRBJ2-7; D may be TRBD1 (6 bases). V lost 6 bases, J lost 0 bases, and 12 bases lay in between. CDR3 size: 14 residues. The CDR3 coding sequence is TGTGCCAGCAGCCCAAACAGGGCCTCCTACGAGCAGTACTTC. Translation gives CASSPNRASYEQYF.